This T cell receptor (beta chain) was retrieved from a study of cytotoxic CD8 clonotypes in ibrutinib-treated CLL. As for the study in general: Productive templates averaged around 250,000 per sample, and productive rearrangements some 96,000.

Study-level results: Stable or contracted on treatment, public clonotypes were also uncommon.

Concerning this clone itself: Its specificity is unknown.

A 1 in 200,000 to 1 in 1 million T cell depth was the sequencing target. Method: immunoSEQ multiplex PCR; TCRdb's copy keeps in-frame clones and lacks some. Among approximately 92,000 clones listed, roughly four fifths were seen once. Sample: PBMCs, taken after 24 months of ibrutinib treatment. This TCR was sampled from a human donor with chronic lymphocytic leukemia.

As DNA, the CDR3 is TGTGCCAGCAGCACCACAAGGGATTCACCCCTCCACTTT. Its protein is CASSTTRDSPLHF. The rearrangement joins TRBV11-2 to TRBJ1-6; D unclear. The CDR3 consists of 13 residues. The germline gives CDR1 SGHAT, CDR2 FQNNGV. The V end lost 5 bases, the J end lost 8 bases, and 10 bases lay between the germline ends.